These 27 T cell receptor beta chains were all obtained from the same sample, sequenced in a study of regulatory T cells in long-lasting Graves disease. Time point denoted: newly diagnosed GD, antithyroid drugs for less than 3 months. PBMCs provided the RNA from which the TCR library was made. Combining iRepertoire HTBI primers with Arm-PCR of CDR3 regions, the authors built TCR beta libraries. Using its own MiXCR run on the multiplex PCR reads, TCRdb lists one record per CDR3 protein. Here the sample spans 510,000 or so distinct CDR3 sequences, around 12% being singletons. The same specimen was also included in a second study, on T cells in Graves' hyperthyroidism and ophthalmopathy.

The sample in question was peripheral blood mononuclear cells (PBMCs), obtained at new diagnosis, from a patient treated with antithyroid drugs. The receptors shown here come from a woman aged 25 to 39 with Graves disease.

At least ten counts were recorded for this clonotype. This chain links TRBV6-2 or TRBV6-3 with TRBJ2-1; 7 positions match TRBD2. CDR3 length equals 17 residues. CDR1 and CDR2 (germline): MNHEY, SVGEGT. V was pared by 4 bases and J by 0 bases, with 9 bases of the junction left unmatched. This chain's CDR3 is CASSSFSGISSYNEQFF. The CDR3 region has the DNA TGTGCCAGCAGTTCATTCAGCGGGATTAGCTCCTACAATGAGCAGTTCTTC.

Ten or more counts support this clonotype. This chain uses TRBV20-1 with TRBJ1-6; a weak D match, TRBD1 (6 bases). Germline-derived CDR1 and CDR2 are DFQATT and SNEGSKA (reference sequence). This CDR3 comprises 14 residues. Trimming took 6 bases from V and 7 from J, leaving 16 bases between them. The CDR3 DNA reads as TGCAGTGCGGTACTAGGGGGATCAAATTCACCCCTCCACTTT. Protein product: CSAVLGGSNSPLHF.

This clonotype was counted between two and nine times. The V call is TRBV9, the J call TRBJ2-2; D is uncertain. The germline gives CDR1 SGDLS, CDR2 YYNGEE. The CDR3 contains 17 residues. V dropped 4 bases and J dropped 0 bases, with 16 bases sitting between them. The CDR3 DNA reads TGTGCCAGCAGCCTCCCACGGTGGCAGACGAACACCGGGGAGCTGTTTTTT. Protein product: CASSLPRWQTNTGELFF.

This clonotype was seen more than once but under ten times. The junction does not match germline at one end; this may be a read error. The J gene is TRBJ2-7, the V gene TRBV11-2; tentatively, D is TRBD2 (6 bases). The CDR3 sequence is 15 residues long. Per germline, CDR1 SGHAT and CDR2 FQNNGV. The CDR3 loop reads CASSQYSGVTLEQYF. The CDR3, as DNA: TGCGCCAGCAGCCAATATTCGGGGGTAACTCTGGAGCAGTACTTC.

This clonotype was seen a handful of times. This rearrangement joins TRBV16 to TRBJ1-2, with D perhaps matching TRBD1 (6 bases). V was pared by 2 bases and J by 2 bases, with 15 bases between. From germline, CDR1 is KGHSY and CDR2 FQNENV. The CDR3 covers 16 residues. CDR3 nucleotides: TGTGCCAGCAGCCAAGTGCCGCAGGGGATAAACTATGGCTACACCTTC. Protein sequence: CASSQVPQGINYGYTF.

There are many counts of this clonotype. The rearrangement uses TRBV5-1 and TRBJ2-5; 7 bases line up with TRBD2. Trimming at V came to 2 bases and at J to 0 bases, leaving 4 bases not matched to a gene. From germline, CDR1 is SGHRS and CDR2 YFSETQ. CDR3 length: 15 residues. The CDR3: CASSFGRRYQETQYF. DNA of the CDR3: TGCGCCAGCAGCTTCGGGAGGCGTTACCAAGAGACCCAGTACTTC.

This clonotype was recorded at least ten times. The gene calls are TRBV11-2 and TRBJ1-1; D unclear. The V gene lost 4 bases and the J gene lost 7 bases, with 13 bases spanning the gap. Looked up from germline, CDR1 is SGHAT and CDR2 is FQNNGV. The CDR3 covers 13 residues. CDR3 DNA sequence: TGTGCCAGCAGCTCCCTTGGGTACGTTGAAGCTTTCTTT. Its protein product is CASSSLGYVEAFF.

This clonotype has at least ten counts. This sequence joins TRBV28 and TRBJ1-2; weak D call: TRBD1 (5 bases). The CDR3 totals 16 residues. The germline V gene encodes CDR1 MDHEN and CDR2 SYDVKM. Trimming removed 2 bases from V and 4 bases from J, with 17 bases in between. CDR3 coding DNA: TGTGCCAGCAGTTTACGGAGTGGATGGGGGTTCTATGGCTACACCTTC. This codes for CASSLRSGWGFYGYTF.

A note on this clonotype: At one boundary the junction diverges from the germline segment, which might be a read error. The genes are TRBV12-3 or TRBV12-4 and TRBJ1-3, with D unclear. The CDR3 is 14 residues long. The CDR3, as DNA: TGCGCCAGCAGAAGGGAGTTCTCTGGAAACACCATATATTTT. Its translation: CASRREFSGNTIYF.

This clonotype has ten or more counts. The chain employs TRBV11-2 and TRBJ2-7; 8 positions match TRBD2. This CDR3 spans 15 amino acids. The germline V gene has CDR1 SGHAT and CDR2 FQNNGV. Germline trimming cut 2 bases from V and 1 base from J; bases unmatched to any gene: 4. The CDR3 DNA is TGTGCCAGCAGCTTAACTAGCGGATCGTCCTACGAGCAGTACTTC. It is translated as CASSLTSGSSYEQYF.

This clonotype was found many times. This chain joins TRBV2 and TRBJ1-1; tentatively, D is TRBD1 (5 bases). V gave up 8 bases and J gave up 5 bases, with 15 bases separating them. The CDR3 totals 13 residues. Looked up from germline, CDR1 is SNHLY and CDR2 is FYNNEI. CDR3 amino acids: CASPPDIQTEAFF. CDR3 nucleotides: TGTGCCAGCCCGCCGGACATCCAAACTGAAGCTTTCTTT.

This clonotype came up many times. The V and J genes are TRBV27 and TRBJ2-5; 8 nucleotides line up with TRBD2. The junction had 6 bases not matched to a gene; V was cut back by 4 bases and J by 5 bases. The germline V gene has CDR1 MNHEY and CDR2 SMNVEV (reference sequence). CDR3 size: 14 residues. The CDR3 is CASSYSGSLETQYF. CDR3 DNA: TGTGCCAGCAGTTACAGCGGGAGCCTCGAGACCCAGTACTTC.

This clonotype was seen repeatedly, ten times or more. The CDR3 protein is CASSSETSTDTQYF. The CDR3 DNA follows: TGTGCCAGCAGCTCAGAAACTAGCACAGATACGCAGTATTTT. The genes are TRBV7-6 and TRBJ2-3; D remains ambiguous. In germline, CDR1 is SGHVS, CDR2 FNYEAQ. The CDR3 length is 14 residues. The V and J ends lost 4 bases and 0 bases respectively, with 8 bases between them.

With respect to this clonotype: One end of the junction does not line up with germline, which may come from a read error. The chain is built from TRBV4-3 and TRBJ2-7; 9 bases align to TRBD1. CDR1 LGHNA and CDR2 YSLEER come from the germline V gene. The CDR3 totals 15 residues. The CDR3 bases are TGCGCCAGCGGCCAATACGGGACAGGGCTTTACGAGCAGTACTTC. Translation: CASGQYGTGLYEQYF.

CDR3 sequence (DNA): TGTGCCAGCAGTCTGACCGGGACTCCTAAAGAGACCCAGTACTTC. Its protein is CASSLTGTPKETQYF. The chain recombines TRBV6-1 with TRBJ2-5; D may be TRBD2 (6 bases). Germline V gene data show CDR1 as MNHNS and CDR2 as SASEGT. The CDR3 extends over 15 amino acids. Trimming took off 5 bases at V and 3 bases at J, with 16 bases between the two ends.

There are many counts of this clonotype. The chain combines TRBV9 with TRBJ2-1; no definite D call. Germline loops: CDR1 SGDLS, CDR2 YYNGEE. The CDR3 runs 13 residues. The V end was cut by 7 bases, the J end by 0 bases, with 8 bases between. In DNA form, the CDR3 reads TGTGCCAGCGCGGCAGACTCCTACAATGAGCAGTTCTTC. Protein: CASAADSYNEQFF.

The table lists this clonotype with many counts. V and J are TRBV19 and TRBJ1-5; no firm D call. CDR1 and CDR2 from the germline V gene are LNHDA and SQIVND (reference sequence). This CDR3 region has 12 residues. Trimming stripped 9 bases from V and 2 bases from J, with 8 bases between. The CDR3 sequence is CASLGGNQPQHF. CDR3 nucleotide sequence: TGTGCCAGCCTGGGTGGCAATCAGCCCCAGCATTTT.

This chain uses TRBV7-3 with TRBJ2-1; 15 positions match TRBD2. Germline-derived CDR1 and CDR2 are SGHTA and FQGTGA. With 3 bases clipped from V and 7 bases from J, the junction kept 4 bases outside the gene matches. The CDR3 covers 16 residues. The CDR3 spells CASSFGLAGGLNEQFF. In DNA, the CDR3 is TGTGCCAGCAGCTTCGGACTAGCGGGAGGGCTGAATGAGCAGTTCTTC.

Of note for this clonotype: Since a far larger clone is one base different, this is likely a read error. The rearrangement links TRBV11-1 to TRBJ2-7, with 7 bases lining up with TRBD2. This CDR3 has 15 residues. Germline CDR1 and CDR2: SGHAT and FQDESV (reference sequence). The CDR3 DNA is TGTGCCAGCAGCTTAGGTACCCTAGCGGCCTACAAGCAGTACTTC. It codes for CASSLGTLAAYKQYF.

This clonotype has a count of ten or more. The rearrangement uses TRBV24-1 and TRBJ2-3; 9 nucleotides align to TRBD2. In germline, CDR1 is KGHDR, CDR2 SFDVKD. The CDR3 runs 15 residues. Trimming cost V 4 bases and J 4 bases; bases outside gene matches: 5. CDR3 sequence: CATSDGGRASDTQYF. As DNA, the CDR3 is TGTGCCACCAGTGACGGCGGGAGGGCATCAGATACGCAGTATTTT.

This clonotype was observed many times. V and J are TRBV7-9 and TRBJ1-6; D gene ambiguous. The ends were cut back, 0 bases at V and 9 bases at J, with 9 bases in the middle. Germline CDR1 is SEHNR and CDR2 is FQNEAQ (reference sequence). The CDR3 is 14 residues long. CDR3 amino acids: CASSLAPESSPLHF. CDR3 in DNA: TGTGCCAGCAGCTTAGCCCCGGAGTCTTCACCCCTCCACTTT.

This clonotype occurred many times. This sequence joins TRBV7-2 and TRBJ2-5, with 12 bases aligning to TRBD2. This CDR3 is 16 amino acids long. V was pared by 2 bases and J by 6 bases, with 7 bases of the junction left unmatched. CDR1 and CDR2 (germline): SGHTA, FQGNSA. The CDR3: CASSLNLAGGPKTQYF. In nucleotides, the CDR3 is TGTGCCAGCAGCTTAAATCTAGCGGGAGGGCCCAAGACCCAGTACTTC.

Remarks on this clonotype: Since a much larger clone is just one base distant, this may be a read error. The CDR3 nucleotides are TGTGCCAGCAGCCCTCAGACAGGGGCCTACTATGGCTACACCTTC. The encoded protein is CASSPQTGAYYGYTF. The chain uses TRBV11-3 and TRBJ1-2, with 8 bases matching TRBD1. The J segment lost 3 bases and the V segment lost 5 bases, leaving 8 bases of the junction unmatched. This CDR3 is built from 15 residues. Germline loops: CDR1 SGHNT, CDR2 YENEEA.

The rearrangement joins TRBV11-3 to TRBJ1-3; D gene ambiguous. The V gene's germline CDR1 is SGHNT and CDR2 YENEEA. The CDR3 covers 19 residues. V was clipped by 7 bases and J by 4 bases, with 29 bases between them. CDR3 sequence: CASNFGPIQETPAGNTIYF. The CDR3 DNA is TGTGCCAGCAACTTCGGACCGATTCAAGAAACCCCGGCGGGAAACACCATATATTTT.

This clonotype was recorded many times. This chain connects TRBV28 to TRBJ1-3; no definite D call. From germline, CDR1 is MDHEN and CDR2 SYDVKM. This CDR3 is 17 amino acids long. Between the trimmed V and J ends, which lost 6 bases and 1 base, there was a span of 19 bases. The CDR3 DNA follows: TGTGCCAGCAGCGTTGCAGACATGCTTGTATCTGGAAACACCATATATTTT. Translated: CASSVADMLVSGNTIYF.

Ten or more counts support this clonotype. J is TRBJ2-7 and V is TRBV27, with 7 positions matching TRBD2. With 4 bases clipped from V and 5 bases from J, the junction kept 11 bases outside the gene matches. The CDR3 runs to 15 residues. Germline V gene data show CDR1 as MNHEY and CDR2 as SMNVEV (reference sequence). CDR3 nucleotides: TGTGCCAGCAGTTATGGGTTGGCGGGAGTCCACGAGCAGTACTTC. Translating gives CASSYGLAGVHEQYF.

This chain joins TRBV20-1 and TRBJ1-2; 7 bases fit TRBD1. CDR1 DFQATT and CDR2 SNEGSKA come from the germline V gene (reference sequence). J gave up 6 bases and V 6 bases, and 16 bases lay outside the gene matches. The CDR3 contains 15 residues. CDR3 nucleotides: TGCAGTGCCGGGCTCGAGAGACAGGGCTTTGATGGCTACACCTTC. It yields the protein CSAGLERQGFDGYTF.